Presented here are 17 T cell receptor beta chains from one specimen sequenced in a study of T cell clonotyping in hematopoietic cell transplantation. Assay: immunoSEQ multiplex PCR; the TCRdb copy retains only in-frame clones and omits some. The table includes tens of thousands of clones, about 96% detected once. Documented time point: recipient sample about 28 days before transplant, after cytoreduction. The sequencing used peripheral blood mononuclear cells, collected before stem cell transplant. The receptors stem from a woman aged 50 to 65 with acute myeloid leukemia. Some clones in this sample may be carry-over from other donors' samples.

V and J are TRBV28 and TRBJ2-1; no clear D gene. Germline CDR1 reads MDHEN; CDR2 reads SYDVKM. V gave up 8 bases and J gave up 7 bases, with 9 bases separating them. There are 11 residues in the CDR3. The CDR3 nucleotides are TGTGCCAGCGCGATCCGGAATGAGCAGTTCTTC. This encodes CASAIRNEQFF.

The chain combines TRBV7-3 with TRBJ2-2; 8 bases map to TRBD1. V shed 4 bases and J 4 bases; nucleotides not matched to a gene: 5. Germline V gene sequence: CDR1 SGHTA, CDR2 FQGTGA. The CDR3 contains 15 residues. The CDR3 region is CASSSPTGATGELFF. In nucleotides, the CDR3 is TGTGCCAGCAGCTCCCCGACAGGGGCCACCGGGGAGCTGTTTTTT.

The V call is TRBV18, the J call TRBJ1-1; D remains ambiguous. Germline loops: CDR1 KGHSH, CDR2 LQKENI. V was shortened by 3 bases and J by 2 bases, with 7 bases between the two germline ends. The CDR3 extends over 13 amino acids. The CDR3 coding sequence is TGTGCCAGCTCACCCACAGCTAACACTGAAGCTTTCTTT. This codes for CASSPTANTEAFF.

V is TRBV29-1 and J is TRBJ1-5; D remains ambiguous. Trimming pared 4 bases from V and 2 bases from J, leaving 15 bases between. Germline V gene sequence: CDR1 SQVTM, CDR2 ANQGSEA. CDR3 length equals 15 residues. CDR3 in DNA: TGCAGCGTTGGTGAGGGTATCTTGGGCAATCAGCCCCAGCATTTT. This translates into CSVGEGILGNQPQHF.

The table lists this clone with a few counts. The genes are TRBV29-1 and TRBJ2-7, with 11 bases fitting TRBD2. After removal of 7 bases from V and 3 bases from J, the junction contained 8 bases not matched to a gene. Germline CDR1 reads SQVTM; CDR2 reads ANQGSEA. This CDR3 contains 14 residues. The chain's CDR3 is CSALLAGVSYEQYF. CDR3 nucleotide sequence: TGCAGCGCACTACTAGCGGGAGTAAGCTACGAGCAGTACTTC.

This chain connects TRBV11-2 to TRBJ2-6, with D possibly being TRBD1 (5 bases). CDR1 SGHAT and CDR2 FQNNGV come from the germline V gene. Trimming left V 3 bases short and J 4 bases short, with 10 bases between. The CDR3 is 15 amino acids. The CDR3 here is CASSLDITGANVLTF. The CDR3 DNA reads TGTGCCAGCAGCTTGGACATCACCGGGGCCAACGTCCTGACTTTC. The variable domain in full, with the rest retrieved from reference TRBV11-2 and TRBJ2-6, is EAGVAQSPRYKIIEKRQSVAFWCNPISGHATLYWYQQILGQGPKLLIQFQNNGVVDDSQLPKDRFSAERLKGVDSTLKIQPAKLEDSAVYLCASSLDITGANVLTFGAGSRLTVL.

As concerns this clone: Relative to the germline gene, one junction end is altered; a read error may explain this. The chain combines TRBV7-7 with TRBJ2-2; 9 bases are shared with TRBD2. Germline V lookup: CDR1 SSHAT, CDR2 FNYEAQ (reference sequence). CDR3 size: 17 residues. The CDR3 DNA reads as TGTGCTAGCAGCCCCACGTCTGCGGGGGGGATGACCGGGGAGCTGTTTTTT. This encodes CASSPTSAGGMTGELFF.

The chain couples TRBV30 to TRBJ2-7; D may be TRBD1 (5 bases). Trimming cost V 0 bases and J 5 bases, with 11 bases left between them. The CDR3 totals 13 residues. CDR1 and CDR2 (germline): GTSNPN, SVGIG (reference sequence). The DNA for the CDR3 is TGTGCCTGGAGTGTTCAGGGTACTAACGAGCAGTACTTC. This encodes CAWSVQGTNEQYF.

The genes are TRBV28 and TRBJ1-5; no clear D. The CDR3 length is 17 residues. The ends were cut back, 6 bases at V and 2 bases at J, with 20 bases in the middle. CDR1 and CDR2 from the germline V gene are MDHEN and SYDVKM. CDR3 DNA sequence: TGTGCCAGCAGAATTAGAGTTTTTACCAGAGGCAATCAGCCCCAGCATTTT. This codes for CASRIRVFTRGNQPQHF.

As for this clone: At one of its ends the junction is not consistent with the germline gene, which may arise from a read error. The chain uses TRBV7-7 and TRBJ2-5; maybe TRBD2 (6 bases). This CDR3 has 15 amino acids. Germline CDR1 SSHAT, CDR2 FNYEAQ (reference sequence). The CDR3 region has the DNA TGTGCTAGCAGCTTAGTGGAGGGACCTCAAGAGACCCAGTACTTC. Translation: CASSLVEGPQETQYF. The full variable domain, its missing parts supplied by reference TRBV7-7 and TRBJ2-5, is GAGVSQSPRYKVTKRGQDVTLRCDPISSHATLYWYQQALGQGPEFLTYFNYEAQPDKSGLPSDRFSAERPEGSISTLTIQRTEQRDSAMYRCASSLVEGPQETQYFGPGTRLLVL.

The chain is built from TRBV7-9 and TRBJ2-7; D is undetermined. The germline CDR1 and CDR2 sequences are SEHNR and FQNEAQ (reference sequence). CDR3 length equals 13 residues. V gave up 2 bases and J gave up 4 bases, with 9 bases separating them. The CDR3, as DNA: TGTGCCAGCAGCTTATTGGAAAATTACGAGCAGTACTTC. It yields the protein CASSLLENYEQYF. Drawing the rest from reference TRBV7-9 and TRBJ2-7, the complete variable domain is DTGVSQNPRHKITKRGQNVTFRCDPISEHNRLYWYRQTLGQGPEFLTYFQNEAQLEKSRLLSDRFSAERPKGSFSTLEIQRTEQGDSAMYLCASSLLENYEQYFGPGTRLTVT.

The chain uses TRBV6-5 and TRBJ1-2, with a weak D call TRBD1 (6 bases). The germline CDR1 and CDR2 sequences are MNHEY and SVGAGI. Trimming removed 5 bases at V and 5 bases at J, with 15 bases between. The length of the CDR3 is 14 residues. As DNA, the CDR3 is TGTGCCAGCAGTGGACAACAGGGTTTTTATGGCTACACCTTC. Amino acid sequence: CASSGQQGFYGYTF.

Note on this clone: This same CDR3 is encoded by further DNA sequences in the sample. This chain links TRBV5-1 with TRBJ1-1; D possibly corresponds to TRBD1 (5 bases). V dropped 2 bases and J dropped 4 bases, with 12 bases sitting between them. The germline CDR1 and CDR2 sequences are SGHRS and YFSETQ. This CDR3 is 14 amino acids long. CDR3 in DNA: TGCGCCAGCAGCTTAGAGGGGTCTGGCACTGAAGCTTTCTTT. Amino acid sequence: CASSLEGSGTEAFF.

CDR3 coding DNA: TGTGCCTGGGCCAGGGGGGAAAACTATGGCTACACCTTC. The encoded protein is CAWARGENYGYTF. The chain carries TRBV30 and TRBJ1-2; 7 bases align to TRBD1. Germline trimming cut 5 bases from V and 2 bases from J; bases unmatched to any gene: 5. This CDR3 has 13 amino acids. The V gene's germline CDR1 is GTSNPN and CDR2 SVGIG (reference sequence).

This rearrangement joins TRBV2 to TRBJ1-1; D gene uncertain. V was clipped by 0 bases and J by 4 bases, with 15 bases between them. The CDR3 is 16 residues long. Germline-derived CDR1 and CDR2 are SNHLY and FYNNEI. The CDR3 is CASSEASPLWGTEAFF. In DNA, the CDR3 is TGTGCCAGCAGTGAAGCGTCTCCCTTATGGGGCACTGAAGCTTTCTTT.

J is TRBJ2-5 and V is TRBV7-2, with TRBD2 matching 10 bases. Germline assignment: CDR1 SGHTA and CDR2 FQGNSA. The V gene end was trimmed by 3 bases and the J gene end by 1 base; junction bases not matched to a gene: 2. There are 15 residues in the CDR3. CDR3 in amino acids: CASSLERGGQETQYF. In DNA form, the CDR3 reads TGTGCCAGCAGCTTGGAGCGGGGGGGCCAAGAGACCCAGTACTTC.

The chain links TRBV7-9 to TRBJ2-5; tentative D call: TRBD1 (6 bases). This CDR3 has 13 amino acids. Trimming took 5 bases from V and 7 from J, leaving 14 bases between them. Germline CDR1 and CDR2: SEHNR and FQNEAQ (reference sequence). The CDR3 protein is CASSKREGGTQYF. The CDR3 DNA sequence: TGTGCCAGCAGCAAGAGGGAAGGGGGGACCCAGTACTTC.